This record covers a single TCR beta chain. The antigen remains unidentified. CDR3 length equals 14 residues. Germline CDR1 SGHNT, CDR2 YYREEE (reference sequence). Trimming took 10 bases from V and 0 from J, leaving 14 bases between them. The data are from a study of T cell repertoires in cytomegalovirus infection. One entry per CDR3 protein, called by TCRdb with MiXCR from the reads. The sample records roughly 100,000 distinct CDR3 sequences, over 40% being singletons. The chain has TRBV5-4 and TRBJ1-3; possibly TRBD1 for D (6 bases). The material was CD8+ T cells from cultured PBMCs, obtained from culture after CMV antigen stimulation. This receptor was identified in a human donor in good health (CMV status not recorded). Some clones in this sample may be carry-over from other donors' samples. CDR3 DNA: TGTGCCGTATCCGGACAGACCTCTGGAAACACCATATATTTT. This encodes CAVSGQTSGNTIYF.